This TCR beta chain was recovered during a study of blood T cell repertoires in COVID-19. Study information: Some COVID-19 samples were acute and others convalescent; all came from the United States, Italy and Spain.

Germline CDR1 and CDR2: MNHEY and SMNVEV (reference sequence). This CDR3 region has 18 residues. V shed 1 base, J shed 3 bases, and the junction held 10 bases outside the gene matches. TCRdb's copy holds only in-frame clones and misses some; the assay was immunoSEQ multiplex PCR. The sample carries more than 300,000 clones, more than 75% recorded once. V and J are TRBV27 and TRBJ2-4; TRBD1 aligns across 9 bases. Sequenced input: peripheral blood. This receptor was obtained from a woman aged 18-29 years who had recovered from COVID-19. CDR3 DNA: TGTGCCAGCAGTTTATATAGTGGGGACAGGGAAGACAAAAACATTCAGTACTTC. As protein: CASSLYSGDREDKNIQYF.